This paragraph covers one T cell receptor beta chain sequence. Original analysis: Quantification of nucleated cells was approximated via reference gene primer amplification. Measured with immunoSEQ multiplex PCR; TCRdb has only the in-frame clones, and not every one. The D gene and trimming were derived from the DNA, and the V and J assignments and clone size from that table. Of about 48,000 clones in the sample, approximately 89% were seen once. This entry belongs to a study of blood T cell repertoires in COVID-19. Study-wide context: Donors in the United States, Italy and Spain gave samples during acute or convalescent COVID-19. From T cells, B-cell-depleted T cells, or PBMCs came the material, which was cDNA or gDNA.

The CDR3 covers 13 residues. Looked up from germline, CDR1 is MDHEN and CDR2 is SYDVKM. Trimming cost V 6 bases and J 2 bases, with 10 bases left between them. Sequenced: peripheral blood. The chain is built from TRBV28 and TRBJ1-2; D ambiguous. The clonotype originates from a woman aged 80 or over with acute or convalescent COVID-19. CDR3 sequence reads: CASRGGRNYGYTF. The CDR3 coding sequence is TGTGCCAGCAGGGGAGGTAGGAACTATGGCTACACCTTC.